This T cell receptor (beta chain) was captured by sequencing in a study of blood T cell repertoires in COVID-19. Study-level information: Acute and convalescent COVID-19 specimens originated in the United States, Italy and Spain. The cDNA or gDNA used as material had been derived from T cells, B-cell-depleted T cells, or PBMCs.

Under the authors' procedure: Reference gene primer amplification gave estimated nucleated cell counts. Generated by immunoSEQ multiplex PCR, the TCRdb table keeps only in-frame clones and is missing some. V and J calls and clone size are as listed in that table; D and trimming were resolved from the DNA. The table includes fewer than 150,000 clones, about four fifths detected once. The source of this sequence is a woman aged 40-49 years with acute or convalescent COVID-19. Specimen: peripheral blood.

CDR3 sequence reads: CAISREARVIHEQYF. In nucleotides, the CDR3 is TGTGCCATCAGTCGGGAGGCCAGGGTTATTCACGAGCAGTACTTC. The chain recombines TRBV10-3 with TRBJ2-7, with TRBD2 matching 7 bases. This CDR3 spans 15 amino acids. V lost 5 bases to trimming and J lost 5 bases; unmatched junction nucleotides: 12. Germline V CDR1 and CDR2: ENHRY, SYGVKD.